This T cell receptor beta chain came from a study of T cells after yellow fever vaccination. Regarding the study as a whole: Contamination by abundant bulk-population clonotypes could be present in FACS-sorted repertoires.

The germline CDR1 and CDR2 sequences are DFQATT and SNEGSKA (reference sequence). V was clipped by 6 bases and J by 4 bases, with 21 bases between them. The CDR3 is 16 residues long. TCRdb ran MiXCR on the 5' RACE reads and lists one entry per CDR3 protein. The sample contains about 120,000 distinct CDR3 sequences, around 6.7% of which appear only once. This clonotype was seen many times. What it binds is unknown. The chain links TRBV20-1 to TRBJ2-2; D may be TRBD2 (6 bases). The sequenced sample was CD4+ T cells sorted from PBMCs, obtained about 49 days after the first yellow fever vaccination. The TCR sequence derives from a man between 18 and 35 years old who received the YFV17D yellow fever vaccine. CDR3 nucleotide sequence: TGCAGTGCCGGGGAGGCGGGGCATAAGGGCACCGGGGAGCTGTTTTTT. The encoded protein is CSAGEAGHKGTGELFF.